Below, 22 T cell receptor beta chains from the same sample are listed, as sequenced in a study of T-cell memory formation after mild COVID-19. TCRdb reprocessed the 5' RACE reads with MiXCR, giving one entry per CDR3 protein. The sample holds 300,000 to 400,000 distinct CDR3 sequences, 10% to 15% seen once. The sample was PBMCs or a T cell subset sorted from them (not recorded which). The receptors here all came from a young man who had mild COVID-19 (a few samples of this study predate the infection). Cell type and time point are not known.

This clonotype has a count of ten or more. The V and J genes are TRBV20-1 and TRBJ2-7; D possibly matches TRBD1 or TRBD2 (5 bases each). The CDR3 covers 13 residues. V was cut by 1 base and J by 2 bases, with 9 bases left in between. Germline V lookup: CDR1 DFQATT, CDR2 SNEGSKA (reference sequence). This CDR3 reads CSARGGTPYEQYF. CDR3 in DNA: TGCAGTGCTAGAGGGGGGACCCCCTACGAGCAGTACTTC.

A few counts support this clonotype. The chain couples TRBV29-1 to TRBJ1-1; 8 bases are a match to TRBD1. Germline values: CDR1 SQVTM, CDR2 ANQGSEA. CDR3 size: 13 residues. V shed 6 bases and J 0 bases; nucleotides not matched to a gene: 3. The CDR3 coding sequence is TGCAGCGTCGACAGGGGTATGAACACTGAAGCTTTCTTT. It yields the protein CSVDRGMNTEAFF.

V and J are TRBV9 and TRBJ2-3; D remains ambiguous. Germline CDR1 SGDLS, CDR2 YYNGEE. V shed 3 bases and J shed 6 bases, with 8 bases lying between them. This CDR3 has 12 residues. CDR3 amino acids: CASSGISDTQYF. Here the CDR3 DNA reads TGTGCCAGCAGCGGCATCTCGGATACGCAGTATTTT. Together with reference TRBV9 and TRBJ2-3, the CDR3 gives the full variable domain: DSGVTQTPKHLITATGQRVTLRCSPRSGDLSVYWYQQSLDQGLQFLIQYYNGEERAKGNILERFSAQQFPDLHSELNLSSLELGDSALYFCASSGISDTQYFGPGTRLTVL.

The CDR3, as DNA: TGCAGCGCCCTCACGGGACAGGGGAACGAGCAGTACTTC. It encodes CSALTGQGNEQYF. The chain recombines TRBV29-1 with TRBJ2-7; TRBD1 matches 10 bases. Trimming at V came to 7 bases and at J to 5 bases, leaving 8 bases not matched to a gene. Germline V gives CDR1 SQVTM, CDR2 ANQGSEA. This CDR3 has 13 amino acids.

The J gene is TRBJ2-1, the V gene TRBV9; maybe TRBD2 (6 bases). Germline CDR1 and CDR2: SGDLS and YYNGEE. Trimming shortened V by 0 bases and J by 8 bases, and 12 bases separated the two germline ends. The CDR3 has 14 amino acids. The CDR3 DNA reads TGTGCCAGCAGCGTAGAACGTCCGGGGGATGAGCAGTTCTTC. Residues: CASSVERPGDEQFF.

The chain recombines TRBV27 with TRBJ2-1; D is uncertain. Deletions cut 3 bases from V and 5 bases from J, with 11 bases between. The CDR3 has 14 amino acids. The V gene's germline CDR1 is MNHEY and CDR2 SMNVEV (reference sequence). In nucleotides, the CDR3 is TGTGCCAGCAGTTTTGTAGGGTTTAACAATGAGCAGTTCTTC. It specifies CASSFVGFNNEQFF.

This chain uses TRBV5-1 with TRBJ2-3; D uncertain. Germline CDR1 and CDR2: SGHRS and YFSETQ. V lost 6 bases to trimming and J lost 0 bases, with 11 bases between them. The length of the CDR3 is 14 residues. CDR3 residues: CASMRTASTDTQYF. CDR3 nucleotide sequence: TGCGCCAGCATGCGCACCGCTAGCACAGATACGCAGTATTTT.

This clonotype occurred a few times. CDR3 sequence reads: CSVVGPFNYGYTF. CDR3 DNA: TGCAGCGTTGTCGGTCCCTTTAACTATGGCTACACCTTC. The J gene is TRBJ1-2, the V gene TRBV29-1; D remains unclear. Deletions cut 4 bases from V and 1 base from J, with 10 bases between. The CDR3 runs 13 residues. The V gene's germline CDR1 is SQVTM and CDR2 ANQGSEA.

The V call is TRBV4-1, the J call TRBJ2-2; TRBD1 matches 7 bases. V dropped 3 bases and J dropped 7; count of bases not matched to a gene: 8. CDR1 is MGHRA, CDR2 YSYEKL, per germline. The CDR3 is 15 residues long. The CDR3 protein is CASSQETGVIGELFF. CDR3 in DNA: TGCGCCAGCAGCCAGGAAACAGGGGTGATCGGGGAGCTGTTTTTT.

There are a few counts of this clonotype. The chain is built from TRBV15 and TRBJ2-3; D may be TRBD1 (6 bases). The CDR3 is 15 amino acids. The V gene's germline CDR1 is LNHNV and CDR2 YYDKDF (reference sequence). The germline V and J ends were trimmed by 0 bases and 9 bases, with 16 bases remaining between them. The CDR3 here is CATSRDHVLQGTQYF. The CDR3 DNA reads as TGTGCCACCAGCAGAGATCATGTCCTGCAGGGGACGCAGTATTTT.

V and J are TRBV4-1 and TRBJ2-3, with TRBD2 as a possible D gene (6 bases). CDR1 and CDR2 from the germline V gene are MGHRA and YSYEKL. This CDR3 spans 14 amino acids. V was trimmed by 3 bases and J by 1 base, leaving 8 bases between them. CDR3 protein: CASSHRGGTDTQYF. The CDR3 bases are TGCGCCAGCAGCCATCGCGGGGGCACAGATACGCAGTATTTT.

The chain combines TRBV12-3 or TRBV12-4 with TRBJ1-1; D unclear. This CDR3 has 12 residues. V gave up 2 bases and J gave up 5 bases, with 6 bases separating them. CDR3: CASSLMMTEAFF. The CDR3 bases are TGTGCCAGCAGTTTAATGATGACTGAAGCTTTCTTT.

CDR3 protein: CASSLRVGVAPQHF. DNA of the CDR3: TGTGCCAGCAGTTTAAGGGTCGGGGTGGCGCCCCAGCATTTT. The chain joins TRBV12-3 or TRBV12-4 to TRBJ1-5; D gene uncertain. Trimming took 2 bases from V and 9 from J, leaving 14 bases between them. The CDR3 loop spans 14 amino acids.

This clonotype was found a few times. The V gene is TRBV5-5, the J gene TRBJ2-4; weak D call: TRBD1 (6 bases). Germline V lookup: CDR1 SGHKS, CDR2 YYEKEE (reference sequence). This CDR3 has 13 amino acids. V was clipped by 0 bases and J by 6 bases, with 7 bases between them. The CDR3 nucleotides read TGTGCCAGCAGCTTGGTACAGGGAAACATTCAGTACTTC. Translation: CASSLVQGNIQYF. The full variable domain, rest sourced from reference TRBV5-5 and TRBJ2-4, is DAGVTQSPTHLIKTRGQQVTLRCSPISGHKSVSWYQQVLGQGPQFIFQYYEKEERGRGNFPDRFSARQFPNYSSELNVNALLLGDSALYLCASSLVQGNIQYFGAGTRLSVL.

This clonotype was recorded a few times. V is TRBV5-1 and J is TRBJ1-2; the D gene is possibly TRBD1 (6 bases). Germline V gene data show CDR1 as SGHRS and CDR2 as YFSETQ. The CDR3 contains 13 residues. The V gene lost 4 bases and the J gene lost 8 bases, with 15 bases spanning the gap. The CDR3 bases are TGCGCCAGCAGCATAACAGGGTCCCTGGGCTACACCTTC. Translating gives CASSITGSLGYTF.

In its sample, this clonotype was seen a few times. The chain recombines TRBV9 with TRBJ2-1, with TRBD1 identical over 9 bases. The CDR3 spans 16 residues. Germline assignment: CDR1 SGDLS and CDR2 YYNGEE. The J segment lost 1 base and the V segment lost 4 bases, leaving 6 bases of the junction unmatched. CDR3 protein: CASSLSGTGSYNEQFF. The CDR3 DNA reads as TGTGCCAGCAGCCTTTCTGGGACAGGGTCCTACAATGAGCAGTTCTTC.

This chain links TRBV5-1 with TRBJ2-2, with D possibly matching TRBD1 (6 bases). Germline V gives CDR1 SGHRS, CDR2 YFSETQ. Trimming took 3 bases from V and 5 from J, leaving 14 bases between them. The CDR3 runs to 15 residues. CDR3 DNA sequence: TGCGCCAGCAGCTCCGGAACAGGGTTTACCGGGGAGCTGTTTTTT. Amino acids: CASSSGTGFTGELFF.

This clonotype turned up a few times. This rearrangement joins TRBV12-3 or TRBV12-4 to TRBJ1-1, with 7 bases lining up with TRBD1. The junction had 10 bases not matched to a gene; V was cut back by 5 bases and J by 4 bases. The CDR3 contains 15 residues. The chain's CDR3 is CASSVPWDSSTEAFF. CDR3 nucleotide sequence: TGTGCCAGCAGTGTCCCTTGGGACAGCTCCACTGAAGCTTTCTTT.

This clonotype showed up many times. V usage is TRBV6-2 or TRBV6-3 and J usage is TRBJ2-5, with TRBD1 identical over 8 bases. The J segment lost 4 bases and the V segment lost 6 bases, leaving 1 base of the junction unmatched. The CDR3 consists of 12 residues. CDR1 and CDR2 from the germline V gene are MNHEY and SVGEGT. The CDR3 DNA reads TGTGCCAGCAGCGGGACAGGAGAGACCCAGTACTTC. This gives the protein CASSGTGETQYF.

This clonotype appeared a few times. The chain is built from TRBV7-3 and TRBJ2-1, with D tentatively TRBD2 (7 bases). Trimming removed 5 bases from V and 10 bases from J, with 15 bases in between. Germline CDR1 is SGHTA and CDR2 is FQGTGA. The CDR3 spans 13 residues. CDR3 sequence reads: CASSRGAREEQFF. The CDR3 nucleotides read TGTGCCAGCAGCCGGGGGGCTAGAGAAGAGCAGTTCTTC.

The gene calls are TRBV9 and TRBJ2-3; D is undetermined. V lost 3 bases, J lost 1 base, and 15 bases lay in between. CDR1 is SGDLS and CDR2 is YYNGEE in the germline V gene. This CDR3 has 16 amino acids. In nucleotides, the CDR3 is TGTGCCAGCAGCGCCCCCCCGAAGCTCGGCACAGATACGCAGTATTTT. Protein: CASSAPPKLGTDTQYF.

The sample holds many counts of this clonotype. The DNA of the CDR3 is TGTGCCAGCAGCCCCCTTGCAGGACGCACAGATACGCAGTATTTT. The encoded protein is CASSPLAGRTDTQYF. The rearrangement links TRBV7-3 to TRBJ2-3; D is unresolved. The CDR3 loop spans 15 amino acids. In germline, CDR1 is SGHTA, CDR2 FQGTGA. The V and J ends lost 5 bases and 1 base respectively, with 13 bases between them.